Shown below are 17 T cell receptor beta chains from a single sample sequenced in a study of T cell responses to AZD1222 COVID-19 vaccine. Profiling relied on immunoSEQ multiplex PCR, and the TCRdb table lists in-frame clones only, not all of them. Of 120,000 to 150,000 clones detected, roughly 90% appear once; the ten largest clones hold over 1.1%. Sequencing was performed on peripheral blood, taken on day 0 of AZD1222 vaccination. These receptors were taken from an adult in good health.

V is TRBV19 and J is TRBJ1-1; TRBD1 is a possible D gene (5 bases). The CDR3 runs to 12 residues. Deletions cut 6 bases from V and 8 bases from J, with 13 bases between. Per the germline V gene, CDR1 is LNHDA and CDR2 is SQIVND (reference sequence). This CDR3 reads CASSLRGGEAFF. CDR3 in DNA: TGTGCCAGTAGCCTCCGGGGCGGGGAAGCTTTCTTT.

This chain links TRBV6-5 with TRBJ2-3, with D tentatively TRBD1 (6 bases). Trimming cost V 2 bases and J 4 bases, with 7 bases left between them. Germline assignment: CDR1 MNHEY and CDR2 SVGAGI. This CDR3 region has 13 residues. The CDR3 DNA follows: TGTGCCAGCAGTTACGCAGGGGCAGATACGCAGTATTTT. Encoded protein: CASSYAGADTQYF.

This clone occurred a few times. This chain joins TRBV15 and TRBJ2-7; no firm D call. The CDR3 loop spans 12 amino acids. The V end was cut by 6 bases, the J end by 1 base, with 7 bases between. Germline V lookup: CDR1 LNHNV, CDR2 YYDKDF (reference sequence). The CDR3 sequence: CATRDGSYEQYF. The DNA for the CDR3 is TGTGCCACCAGGGATGGTTCCTACGAGCAGTACTTC.

The V gene is TRBV5-6, the J gene TRBJ1-2; D might be TRBD1 (5 bases). The CDR3 has 13 amino acids. Trimming took off 0 bases at V and 2 bases at J, with 5 bases between the two ends. Germline V gene lookup returns CDR1 SGHDT and CDR2 YYEEEE. CDR3 sequence reads: CASSLGQNYGYTF. CDR3 bases: TGTGCCAGCAGCTTGGGACAGAACTATGGCTACACCTTC.

This clone was counted only a few times. This rearrangement joins TRBV27 to TRBJ1-5, with D hard to call. The CDR3 is 14 residues long. Germline CDR1 and CDR2: MNHEY and SMNVEV (reference sequence). The V end lost 6 bases, the J end lost 1 base, and 10 bases lay between the germline ends. This CDR3 is CASSSPLSNQPQHF. DNA of the CDR3: TGTGCCAGCAGCTCCCCCCTGAGCAATCAGCCCCAGCATTTT.

The genes are TRBV11-1 and TRBJ2-1; possibly TRBD2 for D (6 bases). V was cut by 3 bases and J by 4 bases, with 16 bases left in between. Looked up from germline, CDR1 is SGHAT and CDR2 is FQDESV (reference sequence). The CDR3 runs 16 residues. CDR3 loop: CASSLGGLEVYNEQFF. CDR3 nucleotides: TGTGCCAGCAGCTTGGGAGGACTTGAAGTTTACAATGAGCAGTTCTTC.

This clone has a handful of counts. The chain has TRBV29-1 and TRBJ2-7; 9 bases match TRBD1. The CDR3 has 14 residues. Losses at the gene ends were 1 base for V and 3 bases for J; bases not matched to a gene: 4. Germline loops: CDR1 SQVTM, CDR2 ANQGSEA. In DNA form, the CDR3 reads TGCAGCGTTGAAGGACAGGACAGGGGCTACGAGCAGTACTTC. Protein sequence: CSVEGQDRGYEQYF.

The rearrangement links TRBV7-9 to TRBJ2-2, with D possibly being TRBD1 or TRBD2 (5 bases each). This CDR3 comprises 15 residues. V shed 4 bases and J shed 0 bases, with 9 bases lying between them. Germline values: CDR1 SEHNR, CDR2 FQNEAQ (reference sequence). This chain's CDR3 is CASSSVGANTGELFF. Written as DNA, the CDR3 is TGTGCCAGCAGCTCGGTGGGGGCGAACACCGGGGAGCTGTTTTTT.

The chain links TRBV11-2 to TRBJ1-4; D gene ambiguous. Trimming took off 5 bases at V and 0 bases at J, with 7 bases between the two ends. The CDR3 length is 14 residues. Germline loops: CDR1 SGHAT, CDR2 FQNNGV. CDR3 bases: TGTGCCAGCAGCCTGATTGCAACTAATGAAAAACTGTTTTTT. Protein sequence: CASSLIATNEKLFF.

This clone was counted between two and nine times. The chain links TRBV11-3 to TRBJ2-1, with no clear D. The CDR3 loop spans 13 amino acids. CDR1 SGHNT and CDR2 YENEEA come from the germline V gene. The germline V and J ends were trimmed by 1 base and 9 bases, with 10 bases remaining between them. CDR3 loop: CASSLVGASEQFF. The CDR3 DNA is TGTGCCAGCAGCTTAGTAGGCGCGTCTGAGCAGTTCTTC.

The chain joins TRBV30 to TRBJ1-1; 10 bases are shared with TRBD1. CDR3 length: 13 residues. V gave up 2 bases and J gave up 4 bases; unmatched junction bases: 1. Germline V gene lookup returns CDR1 GTSNPN and CDR2 SVGIG (reference sequence). CDR3 protein: CAWSRDRGTEAFF. The CDR3 coding sequence is TGTGCCTGGAGTAGGGACAGGGGCACTGAAGCTTTCTTT.

The chain employs TRBV6-5 and TRBJ1-5; TRBD1 is a possible D gene (6 bases). This CDR3 is 14 amino acids long. Germline CDR1 MNHEY, CDR2 SVGAGI. Trimming stripped 6 bases from V and 7 bases from J, with 16 bases between. CDR3 protein: CASSLVGGRQPQHF. CDR3 in DNA: TGTGCCAGCAGCCTCGTGGGGGGCCGGCAGCCCCAGCATTTT.

The V gene is TRBV7-9, the J gene TRBJ1-6; D is perhaps TRBD1 (6 bases). This CDR3 has 18 amino acids. From germline, CDR1 is SEHNR and CDR2 FQNEAQ (reference sequence). V was clipped by 6 bases and J by 7 bases, with 25 bases between them. CDR3 protein: CASRLPDSGASLNSPLHF. The CDR3, as DNA: TGTGCCAGCAGACTACCGGACAGTGGAGCTAGTTTAAATTCACCCCTCCACTTT.

The chain has TRBV15 and TRBJ1-1, with TRBD1 identical over 8 bases. The CDR3 extends over 19 amino acids. Unmatched junction bases numbered 29, after V lost 5 bases and J lost 12 bases. Germline V lookup: CDR1 LNHNV, CDR2 YYDKDF (reference sequence). This chain's CDR3 is CATSSRARGPSGFHPEPFF. The CDR3 nucleotides read TGTGCCACCAGCTCTCGAGCCAGGGGGCCGTCGGGGTTTCATCCCGAGCCTTTCTTT.

The chain joins TRBV7-2 to TRBJ2-3; D is possibly TRBD1 (6 bases). CDR1 and CDR2 from the germline V gene are SGHTA and FQGNSA. CDR3 length: 13 amino acids. Trimming stripped 5 bases from V and 5 bases from J, with 11 bases between. CDR3 nucleotide sequence: TGTGCCAGCAGCGGACGAGGGGGAGATACGCAGTATTTT. Its translation is CASSGRGGDTQYF.

V gene TRBV3-1 (or the pseudogene TRBV3-2) combines with J gene TRBJ1-5, with 7 bases aligning to TRBD1. The ends lost 3 bases at V and 3 bases at J; junction bases unmatched: 5. The CDR3 runs 15 residues. Germline V gene data show CDR1 as LGHDT and CDR2 as YNNKEL (reference sequence). CDR3 nucleotide sequence: TGTGCCAGCAGCCAGAGACAGGGCTCCAATCAGCCCCAGCATTTT. This codes for CASSQRQGSNQPQHF.

The rearrangement joins TRBV5-1 to TRBJ2-6; perhaps TRBD2 as D (6 bases). Trimming left V 7 bases short and J 1 base short, with 12 bases between. Germline V gives CDR1 SGHRS, CDR2 YFSETQ. The CDR3 sequence is 15 residues long. As DNA, the CDR3 is TGCGCCAGCCATACTGGGGGGTCTGGGGCCAACGTCCTGACTTTC. Translated: CASHTGGSGANVLTF.